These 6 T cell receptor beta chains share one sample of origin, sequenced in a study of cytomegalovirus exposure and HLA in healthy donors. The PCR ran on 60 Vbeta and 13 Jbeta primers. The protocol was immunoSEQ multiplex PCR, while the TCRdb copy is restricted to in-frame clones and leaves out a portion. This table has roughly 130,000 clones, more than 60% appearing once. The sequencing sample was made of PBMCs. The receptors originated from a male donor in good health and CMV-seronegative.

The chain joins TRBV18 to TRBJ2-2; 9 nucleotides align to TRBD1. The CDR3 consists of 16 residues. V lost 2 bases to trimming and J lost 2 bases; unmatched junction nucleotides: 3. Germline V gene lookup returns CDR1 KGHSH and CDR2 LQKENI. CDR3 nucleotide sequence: TGTGCCAGCTCACCAAGGACAGGGGCAAACACCGGGGAGCTGTTTTTT. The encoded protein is CASSPRTGANTGELFF.

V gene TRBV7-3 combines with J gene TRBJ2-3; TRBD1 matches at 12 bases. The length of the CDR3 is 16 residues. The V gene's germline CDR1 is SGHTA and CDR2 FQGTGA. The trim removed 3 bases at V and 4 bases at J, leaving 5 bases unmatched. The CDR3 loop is CASSFSGTGGSDTQYF. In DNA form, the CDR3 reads TGTGCCAGCAGCTTTTCCGGGACAGGGGGCTCAGATACGCAGTATTTT.

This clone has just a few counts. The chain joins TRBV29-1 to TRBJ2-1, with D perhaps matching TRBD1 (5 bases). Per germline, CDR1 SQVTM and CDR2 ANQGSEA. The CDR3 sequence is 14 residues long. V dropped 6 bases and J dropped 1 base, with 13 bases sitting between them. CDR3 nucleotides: TGCAGCGTGGTGACACAGGCTTCCTACAATGAGCAGTTCTTC. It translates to CSVVTQASYNEQFF.

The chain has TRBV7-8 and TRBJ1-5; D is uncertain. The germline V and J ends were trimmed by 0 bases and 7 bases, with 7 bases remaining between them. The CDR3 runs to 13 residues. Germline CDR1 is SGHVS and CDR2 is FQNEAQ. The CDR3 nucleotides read TGTGCCAGCAGCTTAGCGCGGGGACAGCCCCAGCATTTT. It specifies CASSLARGQPQHF. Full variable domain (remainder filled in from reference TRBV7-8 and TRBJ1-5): GAGVSQSPRYKVAKRGQDVALRCDPISGHVSLFWYQQALGQGPEFLTYFQNEAQLDKSGLPSDRFFAERPEGSVSTLKIQRTQQEDSAVYLCASSLARGQPQHFGDGTRLSIL.

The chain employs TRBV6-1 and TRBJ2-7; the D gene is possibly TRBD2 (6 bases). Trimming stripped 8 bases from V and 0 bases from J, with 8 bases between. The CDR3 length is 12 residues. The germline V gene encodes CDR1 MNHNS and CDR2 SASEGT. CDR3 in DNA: TGTGCCAGCGGAGGGTTCTCCTACGAGCAGTACTTC. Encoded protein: CASGGFSYEQYF.

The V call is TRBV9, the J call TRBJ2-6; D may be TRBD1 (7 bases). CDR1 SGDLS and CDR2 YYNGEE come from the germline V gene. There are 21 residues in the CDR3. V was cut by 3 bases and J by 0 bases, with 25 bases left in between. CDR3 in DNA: TGTGCCAGCAGCGCTACCACGGGGCAGGGGGGTAAAAGCTCTGGGGCCAACGTCCTGACTTTC. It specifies CASSATTGQGGKSSGANVLTF.